This TCR beta chain was recovered during a study of high-grade serous ovarian cancer treatment subgroups (dated by TCRdb to the early 2020s). Some background on the complete study: A mean of roughly 15,000 reads and 7,500 or so unique TCR beta rearrangements per sample was generated by sequencing. The study examined TCR beta repertoires in high-grade serous ovarian cancer patients who were grouped under a laparoscopic triage algorithm by complete gross resection or by neoadjuvant chemotherapy response. The cohort comprised some 30 patients: around 10 with no residual disease after primary surgery (R0), around 10 excellent NACT responders, and around 10 poor NACT responders. One primary tumor sample and two metastatic tumor samples were contributed by each patient, so that around 90 samples were obtained in total. Beyond this particular receptor, the publication reports: Repertoire similarity ranging from about 0.095 to 0.79 was observed between tumors from the same patient, whereas almost no similarity was observed between different patients. TCR repertoire analyses were focused on CDR3, and CDR1 and CDR2 were not analyzed. Bulk tumor TCR sequencing lacked spatial information, limiting insight into HGSC tumor complexity and diversity. Neoantigen level correlated positively with TCR clonal relatedness, and copy number variation and mutation load from whole-genome sequencing showed a positive trend with TCR clonal relatedness.

At the junction V is shortened by 4 bases and J by 8 bases; bases outside the gene matches: 8. Per the germline V gene, SQVTM is the CDR1 and ANQGSEA is the CDR2. From its cysteine to its phenylalanine, the CDR3 spans 13 amino acids. Only the CDR3 DNA stays, 39 bases, in frame from base 1. Collection of tumor samples took place before definitive surgery or chemotherapy. The MD Anderson Biospecimen Extraction Resource handled genomic DNA extraction, while the MD Anderson Cancer Genomics Laboratory carried out the TCR sequencing. The approximately 100 tumor samples underwent high-throughput TCR profiling using ImmunoSEQ. As for how the authors treated the data: The repertoire diversity metrics included richness (unique productive sequences), clonality, evenness and relatedness, and the Bhattacharyya coefficient was used to measure similarity between samples. A sensitivity analysis excluded TCRs with fewer than two reads and gave consistent conclusions. TCRdb's version of the immuneACCESS table is confined to in-frame rearrangements and falls short of the full clone set. An unresolved V gene accounts for under half of the shortfall where checked; the remainder is of unknown origin. That table furnishes V, J and clone size, whereas the DNA furnished D and trimming. The sample table holds around 5,000 clones, of which nearly 80% were seen once. The ten most abundant clones make up approximately 10% of the sample.

A word on this clone: Its cognate antigen has yet to be identified. Nothing much larger sits one base from this clone, and base qualities are not available.

The rearranged segments are TRBV29-1 and TRBJ1-2, with TRBD1 identical over 9 junction bases. The sample consisted of tumor tissue. The clonotype was recovered from a human donor with high-grade serous ovarian cancer. The CDR3 in this case is CSVAGQGLGGYTF. DNA sequence: TGCAGCGTTGCTGGACAGGGGTTAGGAGGCTACACCTTC.